This T cell receptor (beta chain) originates from a study of blood T cells in healthy people across ages. Trimming removed 6 bases from V and 6 bases from J, with 12 bases in between. This CDR3 is built from 13 residues. Per the germline V gene, CDR1 is KGHSH and CDR2 is LQKENI. The use of a sample-barcoded 5' primer and a J-beta primer mix characterized a second PCR of roughly 6 to 11 cycles. Template switching added a 12-random-nucleotide identifier to every cDNA molecule. TCRdb used MiXCR to reprocess the 5' RACE reads, holding one entry per CDR3 protein. The sample carries about 570,000 distinct CDR3 sequences, approximately 25% recorded once. This clonotype was seen a few times.

The chain carries TRBV18 and TRBJ2-4; TRBD2 is a possible D gene (5 bases). The sample taken for sequencing was blood. The receptor was isolated from a woman aged 70 to 79 in good health. CDR3 in amino acids: CASSLIEGNIQYF. The CDR3 nucleotides are TGTGCCAGCTCCTTGATAGAGGGAAACATTCAGTACTTC.